Detailed here is one T cell receptor beta chain. The germline CDR1 and CDR2 sequences are LNHNV and YYDKDF (reference sequence). This CDR3 region has 14 residues. Trimming cost V 3 bases and J 6 bases, with 12 bases left between them. The data originate from a study of blood T cell repertoires in COVID-19. Individuals drawn from 20 to 25 US areas were about 18 to 100 years old. TCRdb's copy holds only in-frame clones and misses some; the assay was immunoSEQ multiplex PCR. The sample includes about 300,000 clones, 85% to 90% of them seen just once. The TCR was taken from a woman aged 18-29 years with acute COVID-19. This chain connects TRBV15 to TRBJ1-5, with a weak D call TRBD1 (6 bases). Sequences were obtained from PBMCs or T cells enriched from blood (not recorded which). CDR3 residues: CATSSGGGGQPQHF. CDR3 sequence (DNA): TGTGCCACCAGCAGTGGGGGCGGTGGTCAGCCCCAGCATTTT.